The next 2 T cell receptor beta chains were all read from a single sample in a study of cytomegalovirus exposure and HLA in healthy donors. Clones were read by immunoSEQ multiplex PCR, and TCRdb kept only the in-frame ones, dropping some. The data contain about 160,000 clones, roughly 84% of them seen just once; the ten biggest clones take up around 9.6%. Sequenced material: PBMCs. The receptors were sampled from a man aged 30 to 45 in good health and CMV-seropositive.

This chain uses TRBV7-9 with TRBJ2-1; 7 bases align to TRBD2. The germline CDR1 and CDR2 sequences are SEHNR and FQNEAQ (reference sequence). The CDR3 loop spans 13 amino acids. Unmatched junction bases numbered 6, after V lost 5 bases and J lost 8 bases. For the CDR3, the DNA is TGTGCCAGCAGCCACAGCGGGAACCATGAGCAGTTCTTC. This translates into CASSHSGNHEQFF.

The rearrangement uses TRBV2 and TRBJ1-2, with 11 bases matching TRBD1. V was pared by 6 bases and J by 8 bases, with 5 bases of the junction left unmatched. CDR3 length: 13 amino acids. The V gene's germline CDR1 is SNHLY and CDR2 FYNNEI. For the CDR3, the DNA is TGTGCCAGCAGGCTGGGACAGGGGGAAGGCTACACCTTC. Amino acids: CASRLGQGEGYTF.